A selection of T cell receptor beta chains follows, all from one sample in a study of blood T cell repertoires in COVID-19. Profiling relied on immunoSEQ multiplex PCR, and the TCRdb table lists in-frame clones only, not all of them. The repertoire holds around 100,000 clones, with around 84% as singletons. Material: peripheral blood. These TCRs come from a human donor in a cohort sampled during active COVID-19. Both conserved end residues are part of each CDR3. The D gene is left open where the match is weak. Expanded clones get a size class; other rows say once, few or many, or leave the size out.

V gene	J gene	D gene	clone size	CDR3 DNA	CDR3 protein
TRBV5-5	TRBJ1-5	.	.	TGTGCCAGCAGCTTGGACGGTCAGCCCCAGCATTTT	CASSLDGQPQHF
TRBV3-1/TRBV3-2	TRBJ2-1	TRBD2	.	TGTGCCAGCAGCCAAGGGCTTGGGACTAGCGGGGGGGACTACAATGAGCAGTTCTTC	CASSQGLGTSGGDYNEQFF
TRBV5-6	TRBJ1-1	.	few	TGTGCCAGCAGCTTGGCTACGCCGAACACTGAAGCTTTCTTT	CASSLATPNTEAFF
TRBV28	TRBJ2-7	.	.	TGTGCCAGCAGTCCAGCGCTATCAGGGGTTGGCTACGAGCAGTACTTC	CASSPALSGVGYEQYF
TRBV27	TRBJ2-2	TRBD1	.	TGTGCCAGCAGTAGAGGACAGGGTGGGACCGGGGAGCTGTTTTTT	CASSRGQGGTGELFF
TRBV7-6	TRBJ2-3	.	.	TGTGCCAGCAGCTTTAGCGGCCACACAGATACGCAGTATTTT	CASSFSGHTDTQYF
TRBV19	TRBJ1-1	.	.	TGTGCCAGTAGTACGCACCCAGGGATGTTGTCCCCTATGAACACTGAAGCTTTCTTT	CASSTHPGMLSPMNTEAFF
TRBV2	TRBJ2-3	TRBD2	.	TGTGCGAGAGGGTCGGGACTAGAAGGCCCTCTGGGGACAGATACGCAGTATTTT	CARGSGLEGPLGTDTQYF
TRBV7-8	TRBJ2-1	TRBD1	.	TGTGCCAGCAGTTGGGGACAGGGGATAGGGGGTGAGCAGTTCTTC	CASSWGQGIGGEQFF
TRBV7-9	TRBJ1-1	TRBD1	.	TGTGCCAGCAGCCGGAGGACAGGGGCACCTGAAGCTTTCTTT	CASSRRTGAPEAFF
TRBV9	TRBJ2-1	TRBD2	.	TGTGCCAGCAGCGAGCGGGGGGCGGCTTACAATGAGCAGTTCTTC	CASSERGAAYNEQFF
TRBV14	TRBJ2-3	.	.	TGTGCCAGCAGCTGGGGGGAAGATACGCAGTATTTT	CASSWGEDTQYF
TRBV9	TRBJ2-1	TRBD2	.	TGTGCCAGCAGCGCGATCCCTAGCGGGGGGAACAATGAGCAGTTCTTC	CASSAIPSGGNNEQFF
TRBV13	TRBJ2-7	TRBD1	.	TGTGCCAGCAGCGCAGACAGGGAAGGTGGTTACGAGCAGTACTTC	CASSADREGGYEQYF
TRBV7-9	TRBJ1-5	.	.	TGTGCCAGTGCATCCACAGGGATAGTGGGGCAGCCCCAGCATTTT	CASASTGIVGQPQHF
TRBV15	TRBJ1-1	.	.	TGTGCCACCAGCAGTGCAACTATAGGGGTGAACACTGAAGCTTTCTTT	CATSSATIGVNTEAFF
TRBV11-3	TRBJ2-7	TRBD1	.	TGTGCCAGCAGCTTTGGACAGGGGAGCTCCTACGAGCAGTACTTC	CASSFGQGSSYEQYF
TRBV3-1/TRBV3-2	TRBJ2-7	.	few	TGTGCCAGCAGCCAAAGGGGTGGGTACGAGCAGTACTTC	CASSQRGGYEQYF
TRBV4-1	TRBJ1-4	.	.	TGCGCCAGCAGCCAGCACAGGGCGGGTGAAAAACTGTTTTTT	CASSQHRAGEKLFF
TRBV6-5	TRBJ1-5	TRBD1	.	TGTGCCAGCAGACCACAGGGGTCACGTCAGCCCCAGCATTTT	CASRPQGSRQPQHF
TRBV12-5	TRBJ2-7	.	.	TGTGCTAGTGGTTTGGACCTCAACAGGGTGTTGTACTTC	CASGLDLNRVLYF
TRBV27	TRBJ2-3	.	.	TGTGCCAGCAGTTTAGAGCCAGGCGGGAACACAGATACGCAGTATTTT	CASSLEPGGNTDTQYF
TRBV5-1	TRBJ1-2	.	.	TGCGCCAGCAGCTTGAGTGCAGGTGCTGGGGCTCGGTGGCCTGGCTACACCTTC	CASSLSAGAGARWPGYTF
TRBV7-2	TRBJ2-1	TRBD1	.	TGTGCCAGCAGCTCGACAGGGCTCAATGAGCAGTTCTTC	CASSSTGLNEQFF
TRBV12-3/TRBV12-4	TRBJ2-3	.	.	TGTGCCAGCAGTTTAATAGCAGATACGCAGTATTTT	CASSLIADTQYF
TRBV6-1	TRBJ1-2	.	.	TGTGCCAGCAGTGAAAACAGGGATGGCTACACCTTC	CASSENRDGYTF